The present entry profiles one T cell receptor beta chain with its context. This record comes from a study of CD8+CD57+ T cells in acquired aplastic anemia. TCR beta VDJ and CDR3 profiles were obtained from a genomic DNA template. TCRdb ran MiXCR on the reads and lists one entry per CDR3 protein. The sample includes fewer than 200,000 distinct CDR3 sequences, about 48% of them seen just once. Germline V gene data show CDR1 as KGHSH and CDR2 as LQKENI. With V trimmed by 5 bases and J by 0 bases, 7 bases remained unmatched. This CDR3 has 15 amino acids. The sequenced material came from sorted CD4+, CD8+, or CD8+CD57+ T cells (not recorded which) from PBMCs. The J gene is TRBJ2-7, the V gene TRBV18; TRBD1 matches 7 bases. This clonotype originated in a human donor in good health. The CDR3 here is CASSRQGSSSYEQYF. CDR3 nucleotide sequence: TGTGCCAGCTCAAGACAGGGATCTAGCTCCTACGAGCAGTACTTC.